The TCR beta chain described here comes from a study of T cells in Graves' hyperthyroidism and ophthalmopathy. Study at large: Peripheral blood was drawn at first diagnosis, prior to all treatment. Whole-study results and caveats: Blood samples included most of the expanded thyroid clonotypes exceeding 0.001.

This clonotype appeared many times. Its antigen is unidentified. Hyperthyroidism patients were newly diagnosed, had disease duration under 2 months, and were aged 18 to 65 years. It was RNA transcripts that yielded the amplified TCR beta CDR3 regions. First-round RT-PCR with HTBI primers amplified the TCR CDR3 region. TCRdb re-called the multiplex PCR reads with MiXCR, one entry per CDR3 protein. Of 650,000 to 750,000 distinct CDR3 sequences listed, around 15% are singletons. The CDR3 covers 17 residues. Trimming pared 7 bases from V and 0 bases from J, leaving 19 bases between. Sequencing was carried out using blood. The J gene is TRBJ1-5, the V gene TRBV12-3 or TRBV12-4; D remains ambiguous. This sequence was found in a woman between 18 and 29 years old with Graves' hyperthyroidism. In DNA, the CDR3 is TGTGCCAGCAACCTTGTCCTGAGGGCTGATAGCAATCAGCCCCAGCATTTT. Translating gives CASNLVLRADSNQPQHF.